This T cell receptor (beta chain) was sequenced in a study of cytomegalovirus exposure and HLA in healthy donors. Primers included in the PCR were 60 Vbeta and 13 Jbeta primers. Repertoires were generated with immunoSEQ multiplex PCR, while TCRdb's copy carries only in-frame clones and drops some. The data contain about 120,000 clones, roughly four fifths of them seen just once; the ten biggest clones take up around 2%. The donors were healthy bone marrow donors. This clone was found once. Germline values: CDR1 ENHRY, CDR2 SYGVKD. The CDR3 has 15 amino acids. V dropped 0 bases and J dropped 1 base, with 8 bases sitting between them.

The chain couples TRBV10-3 to TRBJ2-3; TRBD2 might be the D (6 bases). The TCR sequence derives from a man aged 40-49 years in good health and CMV-seronegative. The sequencing input was PBMCs. CDR3: CAISESRGGTDTQYF. The CDR3 DNA is TGTGCCATCAGTGAGTCGCGGGGTGGCACAGATACGCAGTATTTT.